Presented here are 9 T cell receptor beta chains from one specimen sequenced in a study of T cell changes during pregnancy in multiple sclerosis. Sequenced by immunoSEQ multiplex PCR; TCRdb stores in-frame clones only, minus some. The sample includes tens of thousands of clones, over 85% of them seen just once. Sample: peripheral blood, taken in the second trimester of pregnancy. The source is a female donor in good health, enrolled as a control in a pregnancy study.

V and J are TRBV5-1 and TRBJ2-7, with 11 bases identical to TRBD1. CDR3 length: 14 residues. Looked up from germline, CDR1 is SGHRS and CDR2 is YFSETQ. J was trimmed by 6 bases and V by 0 bases; bases with no gene match: 2. The CDR3 here is CASSLAGTGGEQYF. The CDR3 nucleotides read TGCGCCAGCAGCTTGGCCGGGACAGGGGGCGAGCAGTACTTC.

The chain joins TRBV6-5 to TRBJ2-1; 9 nucleotides match TRBD2. The J segment lost 9 bases and the V segment lost 5 bases, leaving 5 bases of the junction unmatched. The CDR3 is made up of 13 amino acids. The V gene's germline CDR1 is MNHEY and CDR2 SVGAGI. This CDR3 is CASSRAGGFEQFF. The CDR3 nucleotides read TGTGCCAGCAGTCGCGCGGGAGGGTTTGAGCAGTTCTTC.

The gene calls are TRBV5-1 and TRBJ2-1; 9 bases align to TRBD1. The CDR3 extends over 14 amino acids. With V trimmed by 4 bases and J by 6 bases, 5 bases remained unmatched. From germline, CDR1 is SGHRS and CDR2 YFSETQ. This chain's CDR3 is CASSAGTGLNEQFF. The CDR3 bases are TGCGCCAGCAGCGCCGGGACAGGGCTCAATGAGCAGTTCTTC. The whole variable domain, remainder taken from reference TRBV5-1 and TRBJ2-1, is KAGVTQTPRYLIKTRGQQVTLSCSPISGHRSVSWYQQTPGQGLQFLFEYFSETQRNKGNFPGRFSGRQFSNSRSEMNVSTLELGDSALYLCASSAGTGLNEQFFGPGTRLTVL.

V gene TRBV21-1 combines with J gene TRBJ2-1; the listed D gene, TRBD2, was not tested against the DNA. TRBV21-1 constitutes a pseudogene. This CDR3 has 15 residues. This CDR3 is CASSYEGYSYNEQFF. The CDR3 nucleotides are TGTGCCAGCAGTTACGAGGGCTACTCCTACAATGAGCAGTTCTTC.

V is TRBV9 and J is TRBJ2-1; a possible D gene is TRBD2 (6 bases). The germline V gene encodes CDR1 SGDLS and CDR2 YYNGEE. Trimming left V 4 bases short and J 7 bases short, with 30 bases between. This CDR3 region has 19 residues. CDR3 DNA: TGTGCCAGCAGCCTCCGGGACTCGAAAGTTATCTGGGTGGGAAATGAGCAGTTCTTC. It specifies CASSLRDSKVIWVGNEQFF.

This clone was picked up one time. This chain connects TRBV7-2 to TRBJ2-3; TRBD2 agrees at 12 bases. CDR1 is SGHTA and CDR2 is FQGNSA in the germline V gene. The CDR3 runs 16 residues. The J segment lost 4 bases and the V segment lost 5 bases, leaving 7 bases of the junction unmatched. The CDR3 nucleotides read TGTGCCAGCAGCCCCTCTAGCGGGAGGGGTCCAGATACGCAGTATTTT. Residues: CASSPSSGRGPDTQYF.

This clone has just a few counts. The chain recombines TRBV6-1 with TRBJ1-4; a weak D match, TRBD1 (6 bases). CDR3 length: 14 residues. The ends were cut back, 2 bases at V and 7 bases at J, with 11 bases in the middle. The germline CDR1 and CDR2 sequences are MNHNS and SASEGT. The chain's CDR3 is CASSEIGGSEKLFF. CDR3 DNA sequence: TGTGCCAGCAGTGAAATAGGGGGAAGTGAAAAACTGTTTTTT.

The chain carries TRBV27 and TRBJ2-1; TRBD2 agrees at 9 bases. The CDR3 totals 13 residues. The germline V gene encodes CDR1 MNHEY and CDR2 SMNVEV (reference sequence). Losses at the gene ends were 7 bases for V and 6 bases for J; bases not matched to a gene: 4. As DNA, the CDR3 is TGTGCCAGCACTAGCGGGATAATCAATGAGCAGTTCTTC. It translates to CASTSGIINEQFF.

This sequence joins TRBV11-2 and TRBJ2-3, with 12 bases matching TRBD2. The ends lost 5 bases at V and 2 bases at J; junction bases unmatched: 8. The germline V gene has CDR1 SGHAT and CDR2 FQNNGV. The length of the CDR3 is 17 residues. CDR3 amino acids: CASSTRTSGEVTDTQYF. CDR3 sequence (DNA): TGTGCCAGCAGCACACGGACTAGCGGGGAGGTCACAGATACGCAGTATTTT.